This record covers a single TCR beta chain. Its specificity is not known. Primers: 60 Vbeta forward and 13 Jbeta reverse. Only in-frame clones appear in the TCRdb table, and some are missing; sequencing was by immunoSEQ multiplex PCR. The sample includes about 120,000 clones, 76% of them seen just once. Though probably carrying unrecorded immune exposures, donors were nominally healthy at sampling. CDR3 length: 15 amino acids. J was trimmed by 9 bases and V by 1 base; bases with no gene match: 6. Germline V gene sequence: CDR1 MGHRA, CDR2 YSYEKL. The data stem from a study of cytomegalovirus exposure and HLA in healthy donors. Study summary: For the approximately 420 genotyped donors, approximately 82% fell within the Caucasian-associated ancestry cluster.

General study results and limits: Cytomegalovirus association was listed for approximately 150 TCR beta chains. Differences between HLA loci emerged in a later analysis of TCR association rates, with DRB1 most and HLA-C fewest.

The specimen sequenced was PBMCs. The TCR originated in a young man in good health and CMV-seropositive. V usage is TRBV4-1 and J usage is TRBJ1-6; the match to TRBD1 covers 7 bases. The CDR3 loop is CASSQADRVGSPLHF. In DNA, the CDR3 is TGCGCCAGCAGCCAAGCAGACAGGGTGGGTTCACCCCTCCACTTT.